These T cell receptor beta chains were read from a single sample in a study of shared T cell receptors in the human thymus. Clones were read by immunoSEQ multiplex PCR, and TCRdb kept only the in-frame ones, dropping some. The sample holds hundreds of thousands of clones, 88% seen once. These records were also assigned to another study, of human thymus T cells.

The sample was thymocytes. Every receptor here comes from a boy younger than two with a congenital heart defect. The CDR3 runs from the conserved cysteine through the conserved F or W. Fields, in order: J gene, clone size, D gene, V gene, CDR3 DNA, CDR3 protein. A D gene is named only where the DNA matches it firmly. Part of the rows lack a size; the others show once, few, many or a class for expanded clones.

J: TRBJ1-5; size: .; D: .; V: TRBV19; DNA: TGTGCCAGTAGTTGGGAGTATAGCAATCAGCCCCAGCATTTT; CDR3: CASSWEYSNQPQHF
J: TRBJ2-5; size: .; D: TRBD1; V: TRBV30; DNA: TGTGCCTGGGTGGGGACAGGGAAGAGGGCTGGAGAGACCCAGTACTTC; CDR3: CAWVGTGKRAGETQYF
J: TRBJ2-5; size: .; D: .; V: TRBV28; DNA: TGTGCCAGCAGTTTGACACAGGATCCCCAAGAGACCCAGTACTTC; CDR3: CASSLTQDPQETQYF
J: TRBJ2-1; size: .; D: TRBD2; V: TRBV6-1; DNA: TGTGCCAGCAGTGCTCAACTAGCGGGAGCGGGAAATGAGCAGTTCTTC; CDR3: CASSAQLAGAGNEQFF
J: TRBJ2-3; size: .; D: TRBD2; V: TRBV2; DNA: TGTGCCAGCAGTGGCGGGAGATCCCCAGATACGCAGTATTTT; CDR3: CASSGGRSPDTQYF
J: TRBJ2-7; size: .; D: .; V: TRBV11-3; DNA: TGTGCCAGCAGCTTAGCGCGAGGAGCGACCAGTTTCCGGGAGCAGTACTTC; CDR3: CASSLARGATSFREQYF
J: TRBJ2-7; size: .; D: .; V: TRBV5-4; DNA: TGTGCCAGCAGCTCACAGGGCGAGCAGTACTTC; CDR3: CASSSQGEQYF
J: TRBJ2-3; size: .; D: .; V: TRBV11-2; DNA: TGTGCCAGCAGCTCCCCCTATACTCCAGCGCAGATCCCCAGAGATACGCAGTATTTT; CDR3: CASSSPYTPAQIPRDTQYF
J: TRBJ2-7; size: .; D: .; V: TRBV7-9; DNA: TGTGCCAGCAGCGACACGACAGGCTCCGAGCAGTACTTC; CDR3: CASSDTTGSEQYF
J: TRBJ2-1; size: .; D: TRBD2; V: TRBV7-9; DNA: TGTGCCAGCAGCTTATTTGCGGGAGGCTCCTACAATGAGCAGTTCTTC; CDR3: CASSLFAGGSYNEQFF
J: TRBJ1-2; size: few; D: TRBD1; V: TRBV10-3; DNA: TGTGCCACCAAGGGACAGGGGAGAGATGGCTACACCTTC; CDR3: CATKGQGRDGYTF
J: TRBJ1-5; size: .; D: TRBD1; V: TRBV15; DNA: TGTGCCACCAGCGGAAATACGGACAGGGGGCAAAGCAATCAGCCCCAGCATTTT; CDR3: CATSGNTDRGQSNQPQHF
J: TRBJ1-2; size: .; D: .; V: TRBV7-2; DNA: TGTGCCAGCAGAGCCCCCTACTATGGCTACACCTTC; CDR3: CASRAPYYGYTF
J: TRBJ2-7; size: .; D: .; V: TRBV11-2; DNA: TGTGCCAGCAGCTTTCAACTAGCCGAGAGCTCCTACGAGCAGTACTTC; CDR3: CASSFQLAESSYEQYF
J: TRBJ2-1; size: .; D: .; V: TRBV2; DNA: TGTGCCAGCAGTGTAGGCGGGCCCTACAATGAGCAGTTCTTC; CDR3: CASSVGGPYNEQFF
J: TRBJ2-2; size: .; D: .; V: TRBV4-2; DNA: TGTGCCAGCAGCCAGACTACTATTGAGAGGACCGGGGAGCTGTTTTTT; CDR3: CASSQTTIERTGELFF
J: TRBJ1-2; size: .; D: TRBD1; V: TRBV27; DNA: TGTGCCACAGCCTCAAAACCGGGACAGGGGAGCCTTGGGGGCTACACCTTC; CDR3: CATASKPGQGSLGGYTF
J: TRBJ1-2; size: .; D: .; V: TRBV9; DNA: TGTGCCAGCAGCGTAGTTCTCCGGGGAGGGTATGGCTACACCTTC; CDR3: CASSVVLRGGYGYTF
J: TRBJ2-5; size: .; D: TRBD2; V: TRBV4-1; DNA: TGCGCCAGCAGCCAAGCGGGAGGGCCGGAGACCCAGTACTTC; CDR3: CASSQAGGPETQYF
J: TRBJ2-2; size: .; D: TRBD2; V: TRBV7-2; DNA: TGTGCCAGCAGCCCCACTAGCGGGAGTGACGGGGAGCTGTTTTTT; CDR3: CASSPTSGSDGELFF
J: TRBJ1-5; size: .; D: .; V: TRBV29-1; DNA: TGCAGCGTTGAAGAGCGCCTTGGTCAGCCCCAGCATTTT; CDR3: CSVEERLGQPQHF
J: TRBJ2-3; size: .; D: .; V: TRBV19; DNA: TGTGCCAGTAGTGGAGTGGTTGGCACAGATACGCAGTATTTT; CDR3: CASSGVVGTDTQYF
J: TRBJ2-1; size: .; D: TRBD2; V: TRBV4-3; DNA: TGCGCCAGCAGCCAAGCCCCGGCGGGAGGGCCCGACGTTGGGAGTGAGCAGTTCTTC; CDR3: CASSQAPAGGPDVGSEQFF
J: TRBJ2-7; size: .; D: TRBD2; V: TRBV4-3; DNA: TGCGCCAGCCCGACTGGACTAGCGGGAGGGCCGTGGGAGCAGTACTTC; CDR3: CASPTGLAGGPWEQYF
J: TRBJ1-3; size: .; D: .; V: TRBV14; DNA: TGTGCCAGCAGCCCGGGACACGTCTCCCCTGGAAACACCATATATTTT; CDR3: CASSPGHVSPGNTIYF
J: TRBJ2-1; size: .; D: TRBD1; V: TRBV6-1; DNA: TGTGCCAGCATGAAGGGGGCCGGCAATGAGCAGTTCTTC; CDR3: CASMKGAGNEQFF
J: TRBJ1-5; size: .; D: .; V: TRBV19; DNA: TGTGCCAGTCCCACGGGGGGCATCCAGCCCCAGCATTTT; CDR3: CASPTGGIQPQHF
J: TRBJ2-5; size: once; D: TRBD2; V: TRBV10-1; DNA: TGCGCCAGCAGTGAGTCGACTAGCGGGAGAGCAAGAGAGACCCAGTACTTC; CDR3: CASSESTSGRARETQYF
J: TRBJ1-1; size: .; D: .; V: TRBV25-1; DNA: TGTGCCAGCAGTGAAACACTGAACACTGAAGCTTTCTTT; CDR3: CASSETLNTEAFF
J: TRBJ2-7; size: .; D: .; V: TRBV14; DNA: TGTGCCAGCAGCCAAGATTCACAGGAAGGGAACTACGAGCAGTACTTC; CDR3: CASSQDSQEGNYEQYF
J: TRBJ1-1; size: .; D: .; V: TRBV5-1; DNA: TGCGCCAGCAGCATGACAGGGAACACTGAAGCTTTCTTT; CDR3: CASSMTGNTEAFF
J: TRBJ1-1; size: .; D: .; V: TRBV30; DNA: TGTGCCTGGAGCCGTGCGGGGGACGGCACTGAAGCTTTCTTT; CDR3: CAWSRAGDGTEAFF
J: TRBJ1-2; size: .; D: TRBD1; V: TRBV6-5; DNA: TGTGCCAGCAGTGCCGACAGGGCCGGGGGTGGCTACACCTTC; CDR3: CASSADRAGGGYTF
J: TRBJ2-1; size: .; D: TRBD2; V: TRBV11-3; DNA: TGTGCCAGCAGCTCCCCCCGACTAGCGGGATTCTCCTACAATGAGCAGTTCTTC; CDR3: CASSSPRLAGFSYNEQFF
J: TRBJ1-1; size: .; D: .; V: TRBV27; DNA: TGTGCCAGCAACACAGGGAAGAACACTGAAGCTTTCTTT; CDR3: CASNTGKNTEAFF
J: TRBJ1-2; size: .; D: .; V: TRBV10-3; DNA: TGTGCCATCAGTGACCGCACGGTGGGCAATGGCTACACCTTC; CDR3: CAISDRTVGNGYTF
J: TRBJ2-2; size: .; D: .; V: TRBV4-3; DNA: TGCGCCAGCAGCCAATATGGGCAGACCGGGGAGCTGTTTTTT; CDR3: CASSQYGQTGELFF
J: TRBJ2-7; size: .; D: .; V: TRBV2; DNA: TGTGCCAGCAGTGAAGGTCCAGGGGCCTCCTACGAGCAGTACTTC; CDR3: CASSEGPGASYEQYF
J: TRBJ1-4; size: .; D: .; V: TRBV4-1; DNA: TGCGCCAGCAGCCAAGATCGGCGGGCGCGTGAAAAACTGTTTTTT; CDR3: CASSQDRRAREKLFF
J: TRBJ1-5; size: once; D: TRBD1; V: TRBV19; DNA: TGTGCCAGTAGTGAACAGGGGCAGCCCCAGCATTTT; CDR3: CASSEQGQPQHF
J: TRBJ2-7; size: few; D: TRBD2; V: TRBV15; DNA: TGTGCCACCAGCAGAGGTGGGACTAGCGGGGACCCCTACGAGCAGTACTTC; CDR3: CATSRGGTSGDPYEQYF
J: TRBJ2-7; size: .; D: TRBD2; V: TRBV10-1; DNA: TGCGCCAGCAGTGAGACTAGCGGATACGAGCAGTACTTC; CDR3: CASSETSGYEQYF
J: TRBJ2-7; size: .; D: .; V: TRBV6-5; DNA: TGTGCCAGCAGCCCCCGGGGCGGGAATTACGAGCAGTACTTC; CDR3: CASSPRGGNYEQYF
J: TRBJ1-3; size: .; D: .; V: TRBV4-3; DNA: TGCGCCAGCAGCCAAGGGAGGTTTGACACCATATATTTT; CDR3: CASSQGRFDTIYF
J: TRBJ2-2; size: .; D: .; V: TRBV5-4; DNA: TGTGCCAGCAGCTTGGAAGCTATGGCAGGCACGACCGGGGAGCTGTTTTTT; CDR3: CASSLEAMAGTTGELFF
J: TRBJ2-7; size: .; D: TRBD1; V: TRBV27; DNA: TGTGCCAGCAAGGACAGGGGTCCTTACGAGCAGTACTTC; CDR3: CASKDRGPYEQYF
J: TRBJ2-1; size: .; D: .; V: TRBV20-1; DNA: TGCAGAGCTACCGGGAATGAGCAGTTCTTC; CDR3: CRATGNEQFF
J: TRBJ1-4; size: .; D: .; V: TRBV19; DNA: TGTGCCAGTAGTATTTCGGGGGGCGATGAAAAACTGTTTTTT; CDR3: CASSISGGDEKLFF
J: TRBJ1-2; size: .; D: .; V: TRBV6-4; DNA: TGTGCCAGCAGTGACGGCCCACGCTATGGCTACACCTTC; CDR3: CASSDGPRYGYTF
J: TRBJ2-1; size: .; D: .; V: TRBV11-1; DNA: TGTGCCAGCAGCTTAGGGGGAGGCAATGAGCAGTTCTTC; CDR3: CASSLGGGNEQFF
J: TRBJ2-5; size: .; D: TRBD1; V: TRBV5-1; DNA: TGCGCCAGCAGCCCGGGGGACAGGGCCTCGGTCCAGTACTTC; CDR3: CASSPGDRASVQYF
J: TRBJ2-7; size: .; D: TRBD1; V: TRBV5-1; DNA: TGCGCCAGCAGCTTTTGGACAGGTTACGAGCAGTACTTC; CDR3: CASSFWTGYEQYF
J: TRBJ2-5; size: .; D: TRBD2; V: TRBV28; DNA: TGTGCCAGCAGTTTTAGCGGGAGGGCCTCAGAGACCCAGTACTTC; CDR3: CASSFSGRASETQYF
J: TRBJ2-1; size: .; D: .; V: TRBV19; DNA: TGTGCCAGTAGTATAATCGGGCTAGCTGGGGATGAGCAGTTCTTC; CDR3: CASSIIGLAGDEQFF
J: TRBJ2-7; size: .; D: .; V: TRBV5-6; DNA: TGTGCCAGCAGCTTTGGGGGCAGTTACGAGCAGTACTTC; CDR3: CASSFGGSYEQYF